A selection of T cell receptor beta chains follows, all from one sample in a study of identical twins. MiXCR, run by TCRdb on the 5' RACE reads, gives a single entry per CDR3 protein. The data hold about 470,000 distinct CDR3 sequences, with about 24% observed a single time. The same data also contributed to another study, on T cells expressing NK-cell markers.

Specimen: CD4+ T cells sorted from blood. These TCRs come from a woman aged 18 to 35 in good health. CDR3s include the opening cysteine and the closing phenylalanine or tryptophan. The D gene is left open where the match is weak. A clone size is listed for some rows: how often the clone was seen (once, few, many), or a class if it is expanded.

CDR3 DNA	CDR3 protein	clone size	CDR3 length	J gene	D gene	V gene
TGCGCCAGCGGAGACAGAGCAGAGGGTGAGCAGTTCTTC	CASGDRAEGEQFF	-	13	TRBJ2-1	-	TRBV5-1
TGTGCCAGCAGCCGACAGAGTAGCAGAGAGTACAATGAGCAGTTCTTC	CASSRQSSREYNEQFF	-	16	TRBJ2-1	-	TRBV7-2
TGTGCCAGCAGCGAACGGCCAGCGGGCCAAGAGACCCAGTACTTC	CASSERPAGQETQYF	-	15	TRBJ2-5	-	TRBV9
TGTGCCATCAGGATGACGGGACTAGCGGGAGGGGTTGGTACGCAGTATTTT	CAIRMTGLAGGVGTQYF	-	17	TRBJ2-3	TRBD2	TRBV10-3
TGCGCCAGCAGCCCGACAGGGGAGGTTCAGCCCCAGCATTTT	CASSPTGEVQPQHF	-	14	TRBJ1-5	TRBD1	TRBV5-1
TGTGCCAGCAGCGACCCGGGGGCTCCCGCGAACACCGGGGAGCTGTTTTTT	CASSDPGAPANTGELFF	few	17	TRBJ2-2	-	TRBV6-1
TGCAGTGCTAGAGGAGGGATATACTCCTACGAGCAGTACTTC	CSARGGIYSYEQYF	few	14	TRBJ2-7	-	TRBV20-1
TGCAGTGCTAGAGGACAGGCCTACAATGAGCAGTTCTTC	CSARGQAYNEQFF	-	13	TRBJ2-1	-	TRBV20-1
TGTGCCAGCAGTTCGTACTCGAGGGCTTTCTTT	CASSSYSRAFF	-	11	TRBJ1-1	-	TRBV12-3/TRBV12-4
TGTGCCAGCAGACCCGGGGGGGGAAACACCATATATTTT	CASRPGGGNTIYF	-	13	TRBJ1-3	-	TRBV12-3/TRBV12-4
TGTGCCACCAGTGATGCACGAAACAGGCTTTTTTCGGGCAATGAGCAGTTCTTC	CATSDARNRLFSGNEQFF	few	18	TRBJ2-1	-	TRBV24-1
TGCAGTGGGGGAGCAGCCCACACTGAAGCTTTCTTT	CSGGAAHTEAFF	-	12	TRBJ1-1	-	TRBV20-1
TGTGCCACCGGCCGGGGTCCGACGCAGTATTTT	CATGRGPTQYF	few	11	TRBJ2-3	-	TRBV15
TGTGCCAGCAGCTTGGGACTAGCGGGGGCCTCAGTGACCTACGAGCAGTACTTC	CASSLGLAGASVTYEQYF	once	18	TRBJ2-7	TRBD2	TRBV5-5
TGTGCCAGCAGTGGGAGAGGGGTGGGGGATTCACCCCTCCACTTT	CASSGRGVGDSPLHF	-	15	TRBJ1-6	-	TRBV28
TGTGCCAGCAGCGTTCCCCCCAGGGGGCGTAAGGGCTACACCTTC	CASSVPPRGRKGYTF	many	15	TRBJ1-2	TRBD1	TRBV9
TGTGCCAGCAGCTTGAGCCCGACCGCGGATACGCAGTATTTT	CASSLSPTADTQYF	-	14	TRBJ2-3	-	TRBV7-3
TGCGCCAGCCGGGATCTCCCCTACAATGAGCAGTTCTTC	CASRDLPYNEQFF	-	13	TRBJ2-1	-	TRBV5-1
TGTGCCAGCTCGTCCCCCGATTTAGCCAAAAACATTCAGTACTTC	CASSSPDLAKNIQYF	-	15	TRBJ2-4	-	TRBV6-2/TRBV6-3
TGTGCCAGCAGCTTGGGGCCAGCCATCGTCACCTACGAGCAGTACTTC	CASSLGPAIVTYEQYF	-	16	TRBJ2-7	-	TRBV5-5
TGCAGTGCTAGAGGCCAGGGGCGGTACGAGCAGTACTTC	CSARGQGRYEQYF	few	13	TRBJ2-7	-	TRBV20-1
TGTGCCAGCAGCTTGTCCGGACAGGGCTATTGGGATGAGCAGTTCTTC	CASSLSGQGYWDEQFF	few	16	TRBJ2-1	TRBD1	TRBV5-6
TGTGCCAGCAGCCCAAAGCGGGAGGGGACCCAGTACTTC	CASSPKREGTQYF	few	13	TRBJ2-5	TRBD2	TRBV7-2
TGCAGTGCCCTCGACAGGGGGCGAGGAGAAAAACTGTTTTTT	CSALDRGRGEKLFF	once	14	TRBJ1-4	TRBD1	TRBV20-1
TGCAGTGCTCGCCTCCAGTGGGACACAAGCTACGAGCAGTACTTC	CSARLQWDTSYEQYF	-	15	TRBJ2-7	-	TRBV20-1